This TCR beta chain was found in a study of high-grade serous ovarian cancer treatment subgroups. Profiled with immunoSEQ multiplex PCR; TCRdb holds only in-frame clones, not every one. This sample has about 5,700 clones, with about 70% found just once. The tumor samples were collected prior to definitive surgery or chemotherapy. The clonotype originates from a human donor with high-grade serous ovarian cancer. The material sequenced was tumor tissue.

CDR3 nucleotide sequence: TGTGCCAGCAGCCCTCTGACCGGGGAGCTGTTTTTT. The encoded protein is CASSPLTGELFF. This chain connects TRBV5-5 to TRBJ2-2; no firm D call. V was clipped by 4 bases and J by 5 bases, with 6 bases between them. CDR1 and CDR2 (germline): SGHKS, YYEKEE (reference sequence). The CDR3 spans 12 residues.